These T cell receptor beta chains were read from a single sample in a study of blood T cell repertoires in COVID-19. Repertoires were generated with immunoSEQ multiplex PCR, while TCRdb's copy carries only in-frame clones and drops some. The sample includes 100,000 to 150,000 clones, approximately 85% of them seen just once. The material sequenced was peripheral blood. The receptors come from a woman older than 75 with COVID-19, enrolled during active disease. CDR3s include the opening cysteine and the closing phenylalanine or tryptophan. A D gene is named only where the DNA matches it firmly. A row's size may be missing; if present it is once, few, many or a size class.

D gene: NA; clone size: NA; J gene: TRBJ1-4; V gene: TRBV5-1; CDR3 DNA: TGCGCCAGCAGCTTTTCAAATGAAAAACTGTTTTTT; CDR3 protein: CASSFSNEKLFF
D gene: NA; clone size: NA; J gene: TRBJ2-4; V gene: TRBV11-2; CDR3 DNA: TGTGCCAGCAGCTTAGGGGGGGAGCACATTCAGTACTTC; CDR3 protein: CASSLGGEHIQYF
D gene: TRBD2; clone size: once; J gene: TRBJ2-3; V gene: TRBV27; CDR3 DNA: TGTGCCAGCAGTTTAGTCCGCGGGAGTATGACAGATACGCAGTATTTT; CDR3 protein: CASSLVRGSMTDTQYF
D gene: TRBD2; clone size: NA; J gene: TRBJ2-2; V gene: TRBV9; CDR3 DNA: TGTGCCAGCAGCCCTCAACCTCTAGCGGGAGGACACACCGGGGAGCTGTTTTTT; CDR3 protein: CASSPQPLAGGHTGELFF
D gene: NA; clone size: NA; J gene: TRBJ1-1; V gene: TRBV19; CDR3 DNA: TGTGCCAGTAGTGAAACCAGGGGAACTGAAGCTTTCTTT; CDR3 protein: CASSETRGTEAFF
D gene: NA; clone size: NA; J gene: TRBJ2-1; V gene: TRBV6-2/TRBV6-3; CDR3 DNA: TGTGCCAGCAGTTACGGGGGGTTGAGCTCCTACAATGAGCAGTTCTTC; CDR3 protein: CASSYGGLSSYNEQFF
D gene: TRBD1; clone size: NA; J gene: TRBJ1-2; V gene: TRBV3-1/TRBV3-2; CDR3 DNA: TGTGCCAGCAGCCATCTGGACAGGGGTAACTATGGCTACACCTTC; CDR3 protein: CASSHLDRGNYGYTF
D gene: NA; clone size: NA; J gene: TRBJ1-2; V gene: TRBV19; CDR3 DNA: TGTGCCACCCGCAATCCGGGTTATCGGGACTATGGCTACACCTTC; CDR3 protein: CATRNPGYRDYGYTF
D gene: NA; clone size: NA; J gene: TRBJ2-5; V gene: TRBV5-1; CDR3 DNA: TGCGCCAGCAGGGAGAGACAGGTTTTTGGTGGAGAGACCCAGTACTTC; CDR3 protein: CASRERQVFGGETQYF
D gene: NA; clone size: once; J gene: TRBJ2-5; V gene: TRBV21-1; CDR3 DNA: TGTGCCAGCAGCAAAGGGACAGGGGGCGATGAGACCCAGTACTTC; CDR3 protein: CASSKGTGGDETQYF
D gene: NA; clone size: NA; J gene: TRBJ1-3; V gene: TRBV24-1; CDR3 DNA: TGTGCCACCAGTGATGGGGACTTCTCTGGAAACACCATATATTTT; CDR3 protein: CATSDGDFSGNTIYF
D gene: TRBD2; clone size: once; J gene: TRBJ2-1; V gene: TRBV19; CDR3 DNA: TGTGCCAGCTCCAGGACTAGTCTAAATGAGCAGTTCTTC; CDR3 protein: CASSRTSLNEQFF
D gene: TRBD2; clone size: NA; J gene: TRBJ2-1; V gene: TRBV11-2; CDR3 DNA: TGTGCCAGCTCGCCCCTAGCGGGAGGACGAGAGCAGTTCTTC; CDR3 protein: CASSPLAGGREQFF
D gene: NA; clone size: NA; J gene: TRBJ1-2; V gene: TRBV8-2; CDR3 DNA: TGTGGCAGCACATCCGCAGCCCTGCGACTCCGTAGTGGCTACACCTTC; CDR3 protein: CGSTSAALRLRSGYTF
D gene: TRBD1; clone size: NA; J gene: TRBJ2-7; V gene: TRBV6-4; CDR3 DNA: TGTGCCAGCAGTGACCCGCCGGGACAGGGCTCCTACGAGCAGTACTTC; CDR3 protein: CASSDPPGQGSYEQYF
D gene: NA; clone size: NA; J gene: TRBJ2-5; V gene: TRBV5-4; CDR3 DNA: TGTGCCAGCAGCTTTGGCAGGCTAGAGACCCAGTACTTC; CDR3 protein: CASSFGRLETQYF
D gene: NA; clone size: NA; J gene: TRBJ2-3; V gene: TRBV12-3/TRBV12-4; CDR3 DNA: TGTGCCAGCGGACTAACGGAGCATACGCAGTATTTT; CDR3 protein: CASGLTEHTQYF
D gene: NA; clone size: NA; J gene: TRBJ2-2; V gene: TRBV5-1; CDR3 DNA: TGCGCCAGCAGCTTGGTAGTGGGAGTGACCGGGGAGCTGTTTTTT; CDR3 protein: CASSLVVGVTGELFF
D gene: TRBD1; clone size: NA; J gene: TRBJ2-1; V gene: TRBV28; CDR3 DNA: TGTGCCAGCAGTGAGGCAGGGGGAAGCTCCTACAATGAGCAGTTCTTC; CDR3 protein: CASSEAGGSSYNEQFF
D gene: NA; clone size: once; J gene: TRBJ1-2; V gene: TRBV3-1/TRBV3-2; CDR3 DNA: TGTGCCAGCAGCCAAGATCCCGGCGGGGTTAACTATGGCTACACCTTC; CDR3 protein: CASSQDPGGVNYGYTF
D gene: NA; clone size: NA; J gene: TRBJ1-5; V gene: TRBV6-6; CDR3 DNA: TGTGCCAGCAGTAGACAGGGCAATCAGCCCCAGCATTTT; CDR3 protein: CASSRQGNQPQHF
D gene: NA; clone size: NA; J gene: TRBJ2-1; V gene: TRBV7-2; CDR3 DNA: TGTGCCAGCAGCTTAGCCCCAGGAGGCTATGAGCAGTTCTTC; CDR3 protein: CASSLAPGGYEQFF
D gene: TRBD1; clone size: few; J gene: TRBJ2-7; V gene: TRBV10-3; CDR3 DNA: TGTGCCATCAGTGAGGGGACAGAGTACGAGCAGTACTTC; CDR3 protein: CAISEGTEYEQYF
D gene: TRBD2; clone size: NA; J gene: TRBJ2-2; V gene: TRBV5-1; CDR3 DNA: TGCGCCAGCAGCTCGGGACTAGCGGGAGCCCACGGGGAGCTGTTTTTT; CDR3 protein: CASSSGLAGAHGELFF
D gene: NA; clone size: NA; J gene: TRBJ1-2; V gene: TRBV7-2; CDR3 DNA: TGTGCCAGCAGCACCCCACAGAACTATGGCTACACCTTC; CDR3 protein: CASSTPQNYGYTF
D gene: TRBD2; clone size: NA; J gene: TRBJ2-1; V gene: TRBV14; CDR3 DNA: TGTGCCAGCAGCCCCCCGGGACTAGCGGGAGGGGGTGAGCAGTTCTTC; CDR3 protein: CASSPPGLAGGGEQFF
D gene: NA; clone size: NA; J gene: TRBJ1-2; V gene: TRBV6-5; CDR3 DNA: TGTGCCAGCAGCCCAAACAGGGTTGGCTATGGCTACACCTTC; CDR3 protein: CASSPNRVGYGYTF
D gene: TRBD1; clone size: NA; J gene: TRBJ2-1; V gene: TRBV12-5; CDR3 DNA: TGTGCTAGTGGCCCTCAAGGGGGCGAGATAAATGAGCAGTTCTTC; CDR3 protein: CASGPQGGEINEQFF
D gene: TRBD2; clone size: NA; J gene: TRBJ2-2; V gene: TRBV3-1/TRBV3-2; CDR3 DNA: TGTGCCAGCAGCCAAGATCGGAGGGCTAGCGGGAGGAACACCGGGGAGCTGTTTTTT; CDR3 protein: CASSQDRRASGRNTGELFF
D gene: NA; clone size: NA; J gene: TRBJ2-4; V gene: TRBV7-2; CDR3 DNA: TGTGCCAGCAGCTTGGAGGGGGCAATAGCCAAAAACATTCAGTACTTC; CDR3 protein: CASSLEGAIAKNIQYF
D gene: NA; clone size: NA; J gene: TRBJ1-2; V gene: TRBV4-1; CDR3 DNA: TGCGCCAGCAGCCAAGGGGGGGACGGTGGGTATGGCTACACCTTC; CDR3 protein: CASSQGGDGGYGYTF
D gene: NA; clone size: NA; J gene: TRBJ2-3; V gene: TRBV3-1/TRBV3-2; CDR3 DNA: TGTGCCAGCAGCCAAGATGGGATAGCGGGCACAGATACGCAGTATTTT; CDR3 protein: CASSQDGIAGTDTQYF
D gene: TRBD1; clone size: NA; J gene: TRBJ2-7; V gene: TRBV5-1; CDR3 DNA: TGCGCCAGCAGCTTGGGGGACAGAGGATACGAGCAGTACTTC; CDR3 protein: CASSLGDRGYEQYF
D gene: TRBD2; clone size: NA; J gene: TRBJ2-7; V gene: TRBV5-6; CDR3 DNA: TGTGCCAGCAGCTTGGAAGCGGGAGGGCCCTACGAGCAGTACTTC; CDR3 protein: CASSLEAGGPYEQYF
D gene: NA; clone size: once; J gene: TRBJ2-5; V gene: TRBV19; CDR3 DNA: TGTGCCAGTAGTGCTATCGGGGAGACCCAGTACTTC; CDR3 protein: CASSAIGETQYF
D gene: NA; clone size: once; J gene: TRBJ2-7; V gene: TRBV19; CDR3 DNA: TGTGCCAGTAGTTCGAGGGTTTCCTACGAGCAGTACTTC; CDR3 protein: CASSSRVSYEQYF
D gene: TRBD1; clone size: NA; J gene: TRBJ2-7; V gene: TRBV2; CDR3 DNA: TGTGCCAGCAGTGGGGGGCAGGGGGCGATGTACGAGCAGTACTTC; CDR3 protein: CASSGGQGAMYEQYF
D gene: TRBD1; clone size: NA; J gene: TRBJ1-2; V gene: TRBV10-2; CDR3 DNA: TGCGCCAGCAGTGTTAGAGGGGGCGGAAGCTATGGCTACACCTTC; CDR3 protein: CASSVRGGGSYGYTF
D gene: NA; clone size: NA; J gene: TRBJ2-7; V gene: TRBV6-5; CDR3 DNA: TGTGCCAGCAGGCCGGGGTCGAACGAGCAGTACTTC; CDR3 protein: CASRPGSNEQYF
D gene: TRBD1; clone size: NA; J gene: TRBJ1-5; V gene: TRBV19; CDR3 DNA: TGTGCCAGTAGTACCGCGGGACAGCTCAATCAGCCCCAGCATTTT; CDR3 protein: CASSTAGQLNQPQHF
D gene: TRBD1; clone size: NA; J gene: TRBJ2-7; V gene: TRBV6-6; CDR3 DNA: TGTGCCAGCAGTCCGAGACAGGGGGAAAACTACGAGCAGTACTTC; CDR3 protein: CASSPRQGENYEQYF
D gene: TRBD2; clone size: once; J gene: TRBJ2-1; V gene: TRBV4-1; CDR3 DNA: TGCGCCAGCAGCGACCCGGGACTAGCTCGGAATGAGCAGTTCTTC; CDR3 protein: CASSDPGLARNEQFF
D gene: TRBD2; clone size: NA; J gene: TRBJ2-1; V gene: TRBV5-1; CDR3 DNA: TGCGCCAGCAGCAAATGGACTAGCGGGCTCAATGAGCAGTTCTTC; CDR3 protein: CASSKWTSGLNEQFF
D gene: TRBD2; clone size: NA; J gene: TRBJ2-7; V gene: TRBV10-3; CDR3 DNA: TGTGCCATCAGTGGCTTGGCGGCGGGGGGAGGCGAGCAGTACTTC; CDR3 protein: CAISGLAAGGGEQYF
D gene: TRBD1; clone size: NA; J gene: TRBJ2-7; V gene: TRBV2; CDR3 DNA: TGTGCCAGCAGAAGGGGGGGACAGGGAACCTACGAGCAGTACTTC; CDR3 protein: CASRRGGQGTYEQYF
D gene: NA; clone size: NA; J gene: TRBJ2-2; V gene: TRBV29-1; CDR3 DNA: TGCAGCGTTCTGATTTGGGGGGCCGGGGAGCTGTTTTTT; CDR3 protein: CSVLIWGAGELFF
D gene: NA; clone size: NA; J gene: TRBJ2-7; V gene: TRBV6-5; CDR3 DNA: TGTGCCAGCCGGGTGAGGGCGGGTGAGCAGTACTTC; CDR3 protein: CASRVRAGEQYF
D gene: NA; clone size: NA; J gene: TRBJ1-2; V gene: TRBV3-1/TRBV3-2; CDR3 DNA: TGTGCCAGCAGCCAGGTCACATTCGGCTACACCTTC; CDR3 protein: CASSQVTFGYTF
D gene: NA; clone size: NA; J gene: TRBJ2-7; V gene: TRBV6-2/TRBV6-3; CDR3 DNA: TGTGCCAGCAGTTACGGTGTGGGGGGAAATACCTACGAGCAGTACTTC; CDR3 protein: CASSYGVGGNTYEQYF
D gene: NA; clone size: NA; J gene: TRBJ2-4; V gene: TRBV19; CDR3 DNA: TGTGCCAGTTCCTCGGGAATCAAAAACATTCAGTACTTC; CDR3 protein: CASSSGIKNIQYF
D gene: NA; clone size: NA; J gene: TRBJ1-5; V gene: TRBV7-8; CDR3 DNA: TGTGCCAGCAGCTCGAGCCGGGTCTATAATCAGCCCCAGCATTTT; CDR3 protein: CASSSSRVYNQPQHF
D gene: TRBD2; clone size: NA; J gene: TRBJ2-4; V gene: TRBV27; CDR3 DNA: TGTGCCAGCAGTCCCACCGGGACTAGCGGGACGAGAACCAAAAACATTCAGTACTTC; CDR3 protein: CASSPTGTSGTRTKNIQYF